A selection of T cell receptor beta chains follows, all from one sample in a study of MAIT cells during Salmonella Paratyphi A infection. TCRdb analysed the 5' RACE reads with MiXCR anew, one entry per CDR3 protein. Seen here are approximately 1,500 distinct CDR3 sequences, 66% observed once, and the top ten hold 45% to 60%. The input for sequencing was MAIT cells from blood, taken at the last sampling point of the challenge study. Source of these receptors: a person aged 18-70 years who was deliberately infected with Salmonella Paratyphi A in a paratyphoid fever challenge study. The CDR3 runs from the conserved cysteine through the conserved F or W. The order of the fields is CDR3 DNA, CDR3 protein, D gene, V gene, clone size, J gene. A D gene is named only where the DNA matches it firmly. Expanded clones get a size class; other rows say once, few or many, or leave the size out.

TGCGCCAGCAGCCTGGGGGCTAGCGGGATCAATGAGCAGTTCTTC	CASSLGASGINEQFF	TRBD2	TRBV5-1	once	TRBJ2-1
TGCAGTGCTAGAGATTTGGGAGCGGGGGAGACCTACGAGCAGTACTTC	CSARDLGAGETYEQYF	TRBD2	TRBV20-1	many	TRBJ2-7
TGTGCCAGCAGTACGACAGGGGTATATGGCTACACCTTC	CASSTTGVYGYTF	TRBD1	TRBV27	NA	TRBJ1-2
TGCAGTGCTAGAGGTCCGGGACTAGGTGGCTACAATGAGCAGTTCTTC	CSARGPGLGGYNEQFF	TRBD2	TRBV20-1	NA	TRBJ2-1
TGTGCCAGCAGCTGGGACTTAGGATCCTACGAGCAGTACTTC	CASSWDLGSYEQYF	NA	TRBV7-8	few	TRBJ2-7
TGTGCCAGCAGCTGGTCTAGCGGGGACTCCTACGAGCAGTACTTC	CASSWSSGDSYEQYF	TRBD2	TRBV7-6	NA	TRBJ2-7
TGCGCCAGCAGCCCCCAAGGGGACAGGGTTACTGAAGCTTTCTTT	CASSPQGDRVTEAFF	TRBD1	TRBV4-3	hyperexpanded	TRBJ1-1
TGCAGTGCTAGAGATCCGTCAGGGCCCGGCGAGCAGTACTTC	CSARDPSGPGEQYF	NA	TRBV20-1	NA	TRBJ2-7
TGTGCCAGCAGTGAAGCGGTCGAGAACACCGGGGAGCTGTTTTTT	CASSEAVENTGELFF	NA	TRBV6-1	few	TRBJ2-2
TGTGCCAGCGGGACACCGGGGGGTCGGGACGAGCAGTACTTC	CASGTPGGRDEQYF	NA	TRBV7-9	NA	TRBJ2-7
TGTGCCAGCAGCTCTACTAGCGGAGGGCCCTACGAGCAGTACTTC	CASSSTSGGPYEQYF	TRBD2	TRBV7-8	NA	TRBJ2-7
TGTGCCAGCAGTTTCTCTAGCGGGGCAGATACGCAGTATTTT	CASSFSSGADTQYF	TRBD2	TRBV6-5	NA	TRBJ2-3
TGCGCCAGCAGCCGGAACATGGAGGTCACTGAAGCTTTCTTT	CASSRNMEVTEAFF	NA	TRBV4-3	hyperexpanded	TRBJ1-1
TGCAGTGCAGCCCGCGGGACTAGCGACCCGAGGGAGCAGTTCTTC	CSAARGTSDPREQFF	TRBD2	TRBV20-1	NA	TRBJ2-1
TGCAGTGCAGAGGACAGGGGGGGTAGCACAGATACGCAGTATTTT	CSAEDRGGSTDTQYF	TRBD1	TRBV20-1	few	TRBJ2-3
TGCAGTGCTAGAGAGCGGGAGAATGAGCAGTTCTTC	CSARERENEQFF	TRBD2	TRBV20-1	medium-sized	TRBJ2-1